The clone carrying this T cell receptor beta chain was seen only a few times. Its target is not known. The CDR3 sequence is 12 residues long. Germline CDR1 and CDR2: MNHNS and SASEGT. Between the trimmed V and J ends, which lost 7 bases and 10 bases, there was a span of 13 bases. A multiplex PCR was run with 60 Vbeta primers and 13 Jbeta primers. Data came from immunoSEQ multiplex PCR; TCRdb stores just in-frame clones and leaves some out. The table has approximately 180,000 clones, roughly nine tenths seen once; the top ten hold more than 0.2%. The source of the sample is a study of cytomegalovirus exposure and HLA in healthy donors. Study-level findings and limits: In an earlier analysis, most TCR beta V segments were productive about 90% or about 30% of the time. Later analysis suggested links between common viral pathogens and several top significant clusters.

Donors had nominal health at sampling but likely had unrecorded immune exposures. The sequenced sample consisted of PBMCs. This TCR derives from a girl under three years old in good health and CMV-seronegative. The chain recombines TRBV6-1 with TRBJ1-4; D perhaps matches TRBD1 (6 bases). CDR3 region: CASTPGTTKLFF. Here the CDR3 DNA reads TGTGCCAGCACTCCCGGGACAACAAAACTGTTTTTT.